This record concerns one T cell receptor beta chain sequence. The data belong to a study of blood T cell repertoires in COVID-19. Study overall: From the United States, Italy and Spain came samples of acute and convalescent COVID-19. From T cells, B-cell-depleted T cells, or PBMCs came the material, which was cDNA or gDNA.

The germline V gene has CDR1 SGHDT and CDR2 YYEEEE. This CDR3 region has 14 residues. Trimming removed 1 base at V and 5 bases at J, with 12 bases between. How the authors handled the data: Reference gene primer amplification yielded estimated nucleated cell counts. Only in-frame clones appear in the TCRdb table, and some are missing; sequencing was by immunoSEQ multiplex PCR. D and trimming come from the DNA, and the V and J calls and clone size come from that table. The sample records roughly 200,000 clones, around nine tenths being singletons. The sequence was collected from a man aged 18 to 29 with active or convalescent COVID-19. The chain combines TRBV5-6 with TRBJ1-1; no clear D gene. Sequenced: peripheral blood. CDR3 region: CASSLYIRGTEAFF. The DNA of the CDR3 is TGTGCCAGCAGCTTGTATATAAGAGGGACTGAAGCTTTCTTT.